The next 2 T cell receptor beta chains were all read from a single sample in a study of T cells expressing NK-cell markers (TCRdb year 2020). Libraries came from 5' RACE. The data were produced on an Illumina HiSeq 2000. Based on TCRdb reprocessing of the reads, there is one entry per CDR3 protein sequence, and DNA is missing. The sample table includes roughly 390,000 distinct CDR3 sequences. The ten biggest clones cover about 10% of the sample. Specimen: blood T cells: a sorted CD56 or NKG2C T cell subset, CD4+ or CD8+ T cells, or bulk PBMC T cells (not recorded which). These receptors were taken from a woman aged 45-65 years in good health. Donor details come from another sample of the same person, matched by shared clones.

The CDR3 loop is CASSRQGESTEAFF. The J gene is TRBJ1-1, the V gene TRBV6-5; without DNA, the TCRdb call of TRBD1 cannot be checked. The germline V gene has CDR1 MNHEY and CDR2 SVGAGI. The CDR3 is made up of 14 amino acids.

The CDR3 spells CATSSQGWTEAFF. This chain joins TRBV15 and TRBJ1-1. Germline V gene sequence: CDR1 LNHNV, CDR2 YYDKDF (reference sequence). The CDR3 totals 13 residues.